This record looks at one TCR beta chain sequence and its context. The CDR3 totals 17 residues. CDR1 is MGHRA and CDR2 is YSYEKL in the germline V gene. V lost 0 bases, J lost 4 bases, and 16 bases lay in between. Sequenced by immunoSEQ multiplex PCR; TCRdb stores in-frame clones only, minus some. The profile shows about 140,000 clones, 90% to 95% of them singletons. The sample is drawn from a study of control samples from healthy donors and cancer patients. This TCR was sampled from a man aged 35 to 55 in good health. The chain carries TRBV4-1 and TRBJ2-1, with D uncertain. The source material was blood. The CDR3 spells CASSQESRAPPYNEQFF. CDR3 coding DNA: TGCGCCAGCAGCCAAGAAAGTAGGGCCCCCCCTTACAATGAGCAGTTCTTC.